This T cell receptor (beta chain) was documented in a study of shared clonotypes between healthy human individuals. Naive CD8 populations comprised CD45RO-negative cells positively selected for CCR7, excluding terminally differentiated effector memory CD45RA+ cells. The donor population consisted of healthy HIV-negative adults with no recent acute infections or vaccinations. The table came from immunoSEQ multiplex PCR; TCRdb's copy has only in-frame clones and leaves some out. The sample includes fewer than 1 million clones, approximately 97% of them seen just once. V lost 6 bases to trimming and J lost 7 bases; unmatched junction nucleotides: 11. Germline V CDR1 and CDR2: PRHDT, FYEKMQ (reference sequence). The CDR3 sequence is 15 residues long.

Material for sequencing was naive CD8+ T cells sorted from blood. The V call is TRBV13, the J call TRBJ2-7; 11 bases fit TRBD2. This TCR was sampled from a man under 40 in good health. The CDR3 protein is CASSQIAGGIWEQYF. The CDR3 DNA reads TGTGCCAGCAGTCAAATAGCGGGAGGGATTTGGGAGCAGTACTTC.